This TCR beta chain is drawn from a study of PD-L1 blockade in urothelial cancer. Study-level information: At some point between 2013 and 2014 therapy began: atezolizumab 1,200 mg intravenously every 3 weeks. Analyzed time points were 3 weeks (second dose) and 6 weeks after therapy began. General study points: Better survival was forecast by a pretreatment blood TCR clonality below the median.

Time point meaning: pretreatment peripheral blood. For this clone: Its antigen is not identified.

V was trimmed by 0 bases and J by 4 bases, leaving 10 bases between them. The CDR3 length is 14 residues. The germline V gene encodes CDR1 LNHNV and CDR2 YYDKDF (reference sequence). Sequencing used immunoSEQ multiplex PCR; TCRdb keeps in-frame clones, though not all of them. In the table there are under 60,000 clones, around 80% of which are singletons. The sequencing here drew on PBMCs, taken around atezolizumab (anti-PD-L1) treatment. This chain links TRBV15 with TRBJ2-7, with D possibly TRBD1 on 6 matching bases. This TCR was recovered from a man in his 70s with urothelial cancer. CDR3 sequence: CATSREWDNYEQYF. The CDR3, as DNA: TGTGCCACCAGCAGAGAATGGGACAATTACGAGCAGTACTTC.